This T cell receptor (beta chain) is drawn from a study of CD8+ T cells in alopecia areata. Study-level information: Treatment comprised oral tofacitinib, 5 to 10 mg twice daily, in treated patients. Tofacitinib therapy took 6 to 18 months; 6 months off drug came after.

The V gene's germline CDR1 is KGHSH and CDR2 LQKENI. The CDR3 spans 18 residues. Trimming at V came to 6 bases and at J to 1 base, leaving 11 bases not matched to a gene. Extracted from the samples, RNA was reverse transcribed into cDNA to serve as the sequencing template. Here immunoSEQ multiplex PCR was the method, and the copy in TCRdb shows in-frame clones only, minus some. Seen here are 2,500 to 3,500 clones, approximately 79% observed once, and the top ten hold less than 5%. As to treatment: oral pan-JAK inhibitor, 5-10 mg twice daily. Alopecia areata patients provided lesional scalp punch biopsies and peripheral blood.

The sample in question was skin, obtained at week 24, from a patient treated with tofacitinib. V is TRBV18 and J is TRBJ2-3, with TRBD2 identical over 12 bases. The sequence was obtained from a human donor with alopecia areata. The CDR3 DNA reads TGTGCCAGCTCCCACACTAGCGGGGGGACCTCACGCACAGATACGCAGTATTTT. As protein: CASSHTSGGTSRTDTQYF.